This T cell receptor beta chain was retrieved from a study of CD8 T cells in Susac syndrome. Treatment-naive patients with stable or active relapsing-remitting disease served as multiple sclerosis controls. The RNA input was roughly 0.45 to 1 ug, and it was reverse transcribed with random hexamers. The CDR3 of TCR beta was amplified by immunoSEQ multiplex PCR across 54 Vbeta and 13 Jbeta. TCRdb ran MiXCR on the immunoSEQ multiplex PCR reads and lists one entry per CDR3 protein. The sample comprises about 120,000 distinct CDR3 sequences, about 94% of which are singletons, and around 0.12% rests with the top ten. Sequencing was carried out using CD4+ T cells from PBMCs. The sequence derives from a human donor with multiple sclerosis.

In DNA, the CDR3 is TGTGCCAGCACTCTTGCAGGGGGCCCCTATGGCTACACCTTC. As protein: CASTLAGGPYGYTF. V usage is TRBV12-3 or TRBV12-4 and J usage is TRBJ1-2; 8 bases are a match to TRBD1. J gave up 4 bases and V 7 bases, and 8 bases lay outside the gene matches. CDR3 length: 14 amino acids.